The T cell receptor (beta chain) described here comes from a study of Ad26.COV2.S vaccination and SARS-CoV-2 variants. The assay was immunoSEQ multiplex PCR, and TCRdb's table has in-frame clones only and misses some. This sample has more than 150,000 clones; 70% to 90% occur once, and the top ten carry 5.5% to 6%. Findings and caveats of the study: Breadth measured for non-spike TCRs was similar across vaccine and placebo recipients. Those who received the vaccine showed greater spike-specific TCR breadth than those given placebo. Total T cell responses, in the TCR breadth and depth analyses, may have been underestimated.

In the case of this clone: What it recognizes is unknown.

V shed 1 base and J shed 2 bases, with 6 bases lying between them. CDR1 and CDR2 from the germline V gene are SEHNR and FQNEAQ (reference sequence). CDR3 length equals 14 residues. This receptor was obtained from a human donor who had recovered from COVID-19. V is TRBV7-9 and J is TRBJ2-1; unclear D gene. Sequencing used peripheral blood, obtained after recovery from COVID-19. The CDR3 reads CASSLEVPYNEQFF. CDR3 DNA: TGTGCCAGCAGCTTAGAGGTGCCCTACAATGAGCAGTTCTTC. Drawing the rest from reference TRBV7-9 and TRBJ2-1, the complete variable domain is DTGVSQNPRHKITKRGQNVTFRCDPISEHNRLYWYRQTLGQGPEFLTYFQNEAQLEKSRLLSDRFSAERPKGSFSTLEIQRTEQGDSAMYLCASSLEVPYNEQFFGPGTRLTVL.